The clone carrying this T cell receptor beta chain was seen repeatedly, ten times or more. This record comes from a study of CD8+CD57+ T cells in acquired aplastic anemia. Whole-study context: Sorted cells (CD4+ and CD8+) yielded DNA amounts that averaged roughly 3.5 ug.

The CDR3 has 13 amino acids. V was pared by 3 bases and J by 7 bases, with 7 bases between. The V gene's germline CDR1 is SGHTA and CDR2 FQGNSA. TCR beta VDJ and CDR3 were profiled, and genomic DNA was the template. TCRdb called the reads again in MiXCR, with one record for every CDR3 protein. Here the sample spans 190,000 or so distinct CDR3 sequences, 48% being singletons. Patients sequenced had flow cytometry evidence of CD8+CD57+ cell expansion. The sequence was obtained from a human donor with aplastic anemia. V usage is TRBV7-2 and J usage is TRBJ1-6; D is undetermined. The sequencing input was sorted CD4+, CD8+, or CD8+CD57+ T cells (not recorded which) from PBMCs. This CDR3 reads CASSLRWNSPLHF. In DNA, the CDR3 is TGTGCCAGCAGCTTGAGATGGAATTCACCCCTCCACTTT. The whole variable domain, filled in from reference TRBV7-2 and TRBJ1-6, reads GAGVSQSPSNKVTEKGKDVELRCDPISGHTALYWYRQSLGQGLEFLIYFQGNSAPDKSGLPSDRFSAERTGGSVSTLTIQRTQQEDSAVYLCASSLRWNSPLHFGNGTRLTVT.